Listed below are T cell receptor beta chains from one sample, sequenced in a study of blood T cells in healthy people across ages. TCRdb reanalysed the 5' RACE reads using MiXCR and keeps one entry per CDR3 protein. The sample shows approximately 900,000 distinct CDR3 sequences, about 29% of them seen only once. The same specimen was also included in a second study, on T cells of mothers and their children.

Sequenced: blood. The origin of the receptors is a middle-aged woman in good health. Each CDR3 is given with its conserved first and last residue. A D gene is named only where the DNA matches it firmly. The listing skips clone size in some rows; elsewhere it reads once, few, many or a size class.

cdr3_length clone_size j_call d_call v_call cdr3_nt cdr3_aa
15 NA TRBJ2-1 TRBD1 TRBV5-1 TGCGCCAGCAGCCCCAACCCAGGGGGCAACTACGAGCAGTTCTTC CASSPNPGGNYEQFF
15 few TRBJ2-7 NA TRBV28 TGTGCCAGCAGTTTATTCACAGCATCTACGGGGGAGCAGTACTTC CASSLFTASTGEQYF
15 NA TRBJ1-5 NA TRBV20-1 TGCAGTGCTAGCCTCACCGTTGATAGCAATCAGCCCCAGCATTTT CSASLTVDSNQPQHF
14 few TRBJ2-1 TRBD2 TRBV29-1 TGCAGCGTTCTCCCCCCTTCGGGAGGGAATGAGCAGTTCTTC CSVLPPSGGNEQFF
14 few TRBJ2-1 NA TRBV25-1 TGTGCCAGCAGTTTCCCTCAAATTAGGGATGAGCAGTTCTTC CASSFPQIRDEQFF
16 few TRBJ2-1 TRBD2 TRBV5-1 TGCGCCAGCAGCTTGGTGCGTCTAGCGGGGTACAATGAGCAGTTCTTC CASSLVRLAGYNEQFF
15 many TRBJ2-7 NA TRBV5-1 TGCGCCAGCAGCTTAAGCACAGGCCTGTCCTACGAGCAGTACTTC CASSLSTGLSYEQYF
15 NA TRBJ2-7 NA TRBV2 TGTGCCAGCACGTCGTCGACAGCGGCCTCCTACGAGCAGTACTTC CASTSSTAASYEQYF
14 many TRBJ2-5 NA TRBV11-2 TGTGCCAGCAGCTTACAGGGAGAGGGGGAGACCCAGTACTTC CASSLQGEGETQYF
15 few TRBJ1-1 TRBD1 TRBV10-3 TGTGCCATCTCCCAGGGGGGACAGGGGACGACTGAAGCTTTCTTT CAISQGGQGTTEAFF
15 few TRBJ2-1 TRBD1 TRBV27 TGTGCCAGCAGCCGGGACAGGGACTCCTACAATGAGCAGTTCTTC CASSRDRDSYNEQFF
16 NA TRBJ2-6 TRBD1 TRBV6-5 TGTGCCAGCAGTCCACAGGGGGCGTACGGGGCCAACGTCCGGACTTTC CASSPQGAYGANVRTF
15 few TRBJ1-6 NA TRBV27 TGTGCCAGCGCTTGGGGGAGCTCCTATAATTCACCCCTCCACTTT CASAWGSSYNSPLHF
17 few TRBJ1-6 NA TRBV4-3 TGCGCCAGCAGCCAAGAGGTCCCGGGCGCCCTTGATTCACCCCTCCACTTT CASSQEVPGALDSPLHF
14 NA TRBJ1-6 NA TRBV12-3/TRBV12-4 TGTGCCAGCAGTTTGGAGGGTACCTCTTCACCCCTCCACTTT CASSLEGTSSPLHF
15 NA TRBJ1-1 NA TRBV9 TGTGCCAGCAGCGTAGCTCCAGGGACGAACACTGAAGCTTTCTTT CASSVAPGTNTEAFF
15 NA TRBJ1-1 NA TRBV6-5 TGTGCCAGCAGTTACTCTGCCAGCATGAACACTGAAGCTTTCTTT CASSYSASMNTEAFF
14 few TRBJ1-4 NA TRBV9 TGTGCCAGCAGCCCGGGCGCCGATAATGAAAAACTGTTTTTT CASSPGADNEKLFF
15 many TRBJ2-7 TRBD1 TRBV20-1 TGCAGTGCTACAGTCCGGTCCGGGACAGGGAGCGAGCAGTACTTC CSATVRSGTGSEQYF
11 NA TRBJ1-1 NA TRBV28 TGTGCCAGCAGCAGGGGCCGAGAAGCTTTCTTT CASSRGREAFF
15 many TRBJ2-3 NA TRBV6-5 TGTGCCAGCAGTTACTCTGGTGCCAACACAGATACGCAGTATTTT CASSYSGANTDTQYF
14 once TRBJ2-3 NA TRBV6-5 TGTGCCAGCAGTTACTCGGGCGAAGTGGATACGCAGTATTTT CASSYSGEVDTQYF
16 NA TRBJ2-1 TRBD1 TRBV7-2 TGTGCCAGCAGCTTAGCAGGACAGGGACTCTACAATGAGCAGTTCTTC CASSLAGQGLYNEQFF
18 few TRBJ1-1 NA TRBV28 TGTGCCAGCAGTTTATATACGCGGGCCAGGGGAATGAACACTGAAGCTTTCTTT CASSLYTRARGMNTEAFF